The subject of this entry is one TCR beta chain. The data belong to a study of blood T cell repertoires in COVID-19. Study summary: COVID-19 samples, acute and convalescent, were from the United States, Italy and Spain. From T cells, B-cell-depleted T cells, or PBMCs came the material, which was cDNA or gDNA.

Source study methods: Amplification with reference gene primers provided the estimates of nucleated cell counts. This table comes from immunoSEQ multiplex PCR, and its TCRdb copy is limited to in-frame clones, with some not included. Clonal size and the V and J genes are those of that table, whereas D and trimming came from the DNA. Of thousands of clones in the sample, approximately 86% were seen once. This CDR3 contains 15 residues. Per the germline V gene, CDR1 is LNHDA and CDR2 is SQIVND (reference sequence). With 3 bases removed from V and 7 bases from J, the gap between germline ends came to 18 bases.

The J gene is TRBJ1-2, the V gene TRBV19; D remains ambiguous. Sequenced sample: peripheral blood. The sequence derives from a human donor with active COVID-19. The donor label of this sample is uncertain. CDR3 DNA sequence: TGTGCCAGTAGTATGCGGGCAAGCGGGTCCTTTGGCTACACCTTC. This gives the protein CASSMRASGSFGYTF.